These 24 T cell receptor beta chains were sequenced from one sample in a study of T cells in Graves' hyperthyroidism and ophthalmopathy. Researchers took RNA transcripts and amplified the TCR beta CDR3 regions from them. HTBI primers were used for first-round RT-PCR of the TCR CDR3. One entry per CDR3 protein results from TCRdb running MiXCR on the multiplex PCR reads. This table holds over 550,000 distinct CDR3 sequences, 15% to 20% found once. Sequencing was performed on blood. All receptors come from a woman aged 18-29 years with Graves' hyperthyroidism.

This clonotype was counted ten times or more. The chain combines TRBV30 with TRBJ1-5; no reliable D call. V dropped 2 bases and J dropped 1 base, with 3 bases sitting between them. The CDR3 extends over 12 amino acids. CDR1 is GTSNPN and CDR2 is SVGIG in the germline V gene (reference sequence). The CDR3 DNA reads TGTGCCTGGAGTAGGAGCAATCAGCCCCAGCATTTT. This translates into CAWSRSNQPQHF. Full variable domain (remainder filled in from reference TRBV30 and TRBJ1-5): SQTIHQWPATLVQPVGSPLSLECTVEGTSNPNLYWYRQAAGRGLQLLFYSVGIGQISSEVPQNLSASRPQDRQFILSSKKLLLSDSGFYLCAWSRSNQPQHFGDGTRLSIL.

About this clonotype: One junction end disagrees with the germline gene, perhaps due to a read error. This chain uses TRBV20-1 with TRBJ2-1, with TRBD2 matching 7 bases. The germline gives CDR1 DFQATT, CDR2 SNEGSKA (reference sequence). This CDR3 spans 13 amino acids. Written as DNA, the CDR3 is TGCAGTGCTAGGGGGGACTACGACAATGAGCAGCTCTTC. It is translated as CSARGDYDNEQLF.

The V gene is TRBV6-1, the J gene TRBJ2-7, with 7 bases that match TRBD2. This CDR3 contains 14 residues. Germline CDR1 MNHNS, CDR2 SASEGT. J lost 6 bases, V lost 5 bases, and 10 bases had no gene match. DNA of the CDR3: TGTGCCAGCAGTTCCGACCGGGGGGTAATCGAGCAGTACTTC. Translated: CASSSDRGVIEQYF.

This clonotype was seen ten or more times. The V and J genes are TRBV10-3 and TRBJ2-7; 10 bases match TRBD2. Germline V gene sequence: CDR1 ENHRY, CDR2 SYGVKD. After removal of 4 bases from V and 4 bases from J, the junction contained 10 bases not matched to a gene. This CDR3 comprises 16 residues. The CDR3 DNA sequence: TGTGCCATCAGTGGGTCCCTCGGACTAGCGGAATACGAGCAGTACTTC. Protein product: CAISGSLGLAEYEQYF.

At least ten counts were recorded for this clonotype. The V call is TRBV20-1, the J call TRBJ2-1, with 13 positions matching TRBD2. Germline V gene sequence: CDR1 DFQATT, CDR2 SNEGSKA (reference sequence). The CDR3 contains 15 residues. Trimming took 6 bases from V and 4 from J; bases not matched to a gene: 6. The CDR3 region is CSAQGLAGTYNEQFF. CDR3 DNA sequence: TGCAGTGCACAGGGACTAGCGGGAACATACAATGAGCAGTTCTTC.

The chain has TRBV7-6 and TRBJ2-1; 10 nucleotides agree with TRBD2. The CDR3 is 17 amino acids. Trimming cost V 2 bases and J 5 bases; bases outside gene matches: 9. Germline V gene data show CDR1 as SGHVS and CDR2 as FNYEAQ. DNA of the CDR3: TGTGCCAGCAGCTTAATGAGCGGGGGGGCTAGTCACAATGAGCAGTTCTTC. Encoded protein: CASSLMSGGASHNEQFF.

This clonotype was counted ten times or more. The CDR3 loop reads CASTYGSGGYYNEQFF. The CDR3 DNA reads as TGTGCCAGCACCTACGGGAGTGGCGGGTATTACAATGAGCAGTTCTTC. V and J are TRBV28 and TRBJ2-1, with a weak D call TRBD2 (6 bases). Germline values: CDR1 MDHEN, CDR2 SYDVKM. V gave up 7 bases and J gave up 4 bases, with 20 bases separating them. The CDR3 loop spans 16 amino acids.

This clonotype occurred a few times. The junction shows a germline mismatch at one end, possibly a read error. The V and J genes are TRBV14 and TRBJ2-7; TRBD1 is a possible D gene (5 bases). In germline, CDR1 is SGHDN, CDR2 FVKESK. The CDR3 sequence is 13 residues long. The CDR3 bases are TGTGCCAGCAGCCAATACAGGTCCTCCGAGCAGTACTTC. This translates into CASSQYRSSEQYF.

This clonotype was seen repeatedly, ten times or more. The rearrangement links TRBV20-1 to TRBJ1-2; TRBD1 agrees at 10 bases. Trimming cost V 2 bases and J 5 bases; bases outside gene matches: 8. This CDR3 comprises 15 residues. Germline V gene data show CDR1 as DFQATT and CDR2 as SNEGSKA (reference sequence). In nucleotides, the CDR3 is TGCAGTGCTAGAACGATATGGACAGGGGGATATGGCTACACCTTC. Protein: CSARTIWTGGYGYTF.

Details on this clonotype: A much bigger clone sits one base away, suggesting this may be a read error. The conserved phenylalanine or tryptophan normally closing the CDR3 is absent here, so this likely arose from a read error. The CDR3 loop reads CASGSPGERNYGYTL. CDR3 DNA sequence: TGTGCCAGCGGGTCTCCGGGAGAGAGGAACTATGGCTACACCCTC. The gene calls are TRBV3-1 and TRBJ1-2; D ambiguous. The V gene's germline CDR1 is LGHDT and CDR2 YNNKEL (reference sequence). The CDR3 loop spans 15 amino acids. Deletions cut 8 bases from V and 2 bases from J, with 18 bases between.

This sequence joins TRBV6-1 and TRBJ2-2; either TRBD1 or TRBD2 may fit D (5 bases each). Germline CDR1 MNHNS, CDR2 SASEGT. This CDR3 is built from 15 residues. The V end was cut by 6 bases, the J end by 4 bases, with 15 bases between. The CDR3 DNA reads TGTGCCAGCAGACGGGGCTCGCACGGCACCGGGGAGCTGTTTTTT. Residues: CASRRGSHGTGELFF.

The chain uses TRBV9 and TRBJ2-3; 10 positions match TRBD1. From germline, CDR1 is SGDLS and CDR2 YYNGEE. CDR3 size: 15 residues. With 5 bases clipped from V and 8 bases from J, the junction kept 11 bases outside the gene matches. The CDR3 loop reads CASSAGTGAPGTQYF. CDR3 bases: TGTGCCAGCAGTGCCGGGACAGGGGCCCCGGGTACGCAGTATTTT.

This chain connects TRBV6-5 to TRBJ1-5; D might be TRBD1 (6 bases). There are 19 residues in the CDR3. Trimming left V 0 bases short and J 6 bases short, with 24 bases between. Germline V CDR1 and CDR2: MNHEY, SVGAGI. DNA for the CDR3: TGTGCCAGCAGTTACTCGAAGGCCGGGACACCCTTTCGGATTCAGCCCCAGCATTTT. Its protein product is CASSYSKAGTPFRIQPQHF.

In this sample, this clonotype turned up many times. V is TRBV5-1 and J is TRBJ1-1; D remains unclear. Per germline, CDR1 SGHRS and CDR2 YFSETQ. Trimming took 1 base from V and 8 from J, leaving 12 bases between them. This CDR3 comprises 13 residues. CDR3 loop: CASSLQGRGEAFF. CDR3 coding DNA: TGCGCCAGCAGCTTGCAAGGGCGTGGGGAAGCTTTCTTT.

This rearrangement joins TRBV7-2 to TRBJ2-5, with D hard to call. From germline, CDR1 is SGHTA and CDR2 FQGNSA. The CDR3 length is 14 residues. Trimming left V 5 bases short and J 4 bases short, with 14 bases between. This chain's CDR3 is CASSPRAGPETQYF. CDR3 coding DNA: TGTGCCAGCAGCCCACGGGCCGGGCCAGAGACCCAGTACTTC.

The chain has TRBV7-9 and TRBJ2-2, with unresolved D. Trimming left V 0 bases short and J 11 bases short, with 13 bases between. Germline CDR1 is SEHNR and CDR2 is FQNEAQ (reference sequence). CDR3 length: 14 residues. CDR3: CASSLASTLGELFF. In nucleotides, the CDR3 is TGTGCCAGCAGCTTAGCGTCCACCTTGGGAGAGCTGTTTTTT.

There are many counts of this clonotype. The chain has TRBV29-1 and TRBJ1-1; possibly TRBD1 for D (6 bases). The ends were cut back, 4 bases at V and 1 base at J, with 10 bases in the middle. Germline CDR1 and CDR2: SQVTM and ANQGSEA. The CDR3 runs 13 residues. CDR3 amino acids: CSVAGTPNTEAFF. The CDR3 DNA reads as TGCAGCGTTGCCGGGACACCGAACACTGAAGCTTTCTTT.

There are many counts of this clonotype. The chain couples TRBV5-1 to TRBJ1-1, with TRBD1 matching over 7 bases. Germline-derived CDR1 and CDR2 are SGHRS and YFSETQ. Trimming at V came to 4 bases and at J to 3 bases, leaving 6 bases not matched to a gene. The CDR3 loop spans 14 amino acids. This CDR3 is CASSGRQGDTEAFF. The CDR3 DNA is TGCGCCAGCAGCGGGAGACAGGGAGACACTGAAGCTTTCTTT.

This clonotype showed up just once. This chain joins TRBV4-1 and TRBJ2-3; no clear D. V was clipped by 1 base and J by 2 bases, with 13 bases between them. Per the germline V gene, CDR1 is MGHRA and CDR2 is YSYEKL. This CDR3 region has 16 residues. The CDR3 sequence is CASSQADGRFTDTQYF. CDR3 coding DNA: TGCGCCAGCAGCCAAGCGGACGGGCGTTTCACAGATACGCAGTATTTT.

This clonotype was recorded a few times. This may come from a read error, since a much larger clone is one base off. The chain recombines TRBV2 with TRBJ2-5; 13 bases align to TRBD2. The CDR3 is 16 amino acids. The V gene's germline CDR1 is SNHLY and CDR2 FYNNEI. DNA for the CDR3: TGTGCCGGCAGTGAAAGGACTAGCGGGGGATCGGAGACCCAGTACTTC. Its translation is CAGSERTSGGSETQYF.

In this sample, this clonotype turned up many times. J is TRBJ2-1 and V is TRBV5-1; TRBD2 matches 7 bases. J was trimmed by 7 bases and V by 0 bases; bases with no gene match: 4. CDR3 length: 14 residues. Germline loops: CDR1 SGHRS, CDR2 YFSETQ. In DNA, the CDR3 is TGCGCCAGCAGCTTGGGGACTAGTTCGAATGAGCAGTTCTTC. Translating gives CASSLGTSSNEQFF.

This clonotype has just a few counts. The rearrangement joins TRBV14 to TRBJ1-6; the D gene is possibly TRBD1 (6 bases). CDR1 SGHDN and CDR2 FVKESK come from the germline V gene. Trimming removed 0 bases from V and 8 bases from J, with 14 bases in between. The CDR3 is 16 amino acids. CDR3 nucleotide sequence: TGTGCCAGCAGCCAAGAAACTTACAGGGACGATTCACCCCTCCACTTT. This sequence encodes CASSQETYRDDSPLHF.

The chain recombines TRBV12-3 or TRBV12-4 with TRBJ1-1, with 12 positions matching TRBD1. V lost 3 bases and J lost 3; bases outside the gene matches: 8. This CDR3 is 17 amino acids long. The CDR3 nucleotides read TGTGCCAGCAGTTTGTATCGGGACAGGGGGCGGGACACTGAAGCTTTCTTT. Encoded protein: CASSLYRDRGRDTEAFF.

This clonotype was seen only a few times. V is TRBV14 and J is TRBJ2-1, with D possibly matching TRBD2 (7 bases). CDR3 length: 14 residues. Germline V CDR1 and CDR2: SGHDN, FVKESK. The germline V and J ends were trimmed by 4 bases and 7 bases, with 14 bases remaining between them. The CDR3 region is CASSRWEGENEQFF. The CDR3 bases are TGTGCCAGCAGCCGGTGGGAGGGGGAAAATGAGCAGTTCTTC.